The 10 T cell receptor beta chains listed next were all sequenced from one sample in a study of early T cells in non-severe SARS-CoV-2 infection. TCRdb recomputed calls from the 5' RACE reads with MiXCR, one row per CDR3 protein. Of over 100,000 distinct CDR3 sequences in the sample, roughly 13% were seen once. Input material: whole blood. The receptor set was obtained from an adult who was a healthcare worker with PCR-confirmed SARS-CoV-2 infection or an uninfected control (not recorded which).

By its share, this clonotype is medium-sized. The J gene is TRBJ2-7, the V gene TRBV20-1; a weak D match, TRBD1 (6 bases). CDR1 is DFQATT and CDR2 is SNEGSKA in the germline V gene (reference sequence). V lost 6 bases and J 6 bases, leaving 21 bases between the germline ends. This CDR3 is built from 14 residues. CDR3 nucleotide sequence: TGCAGTGCGAGCGGACAGTCCCCACTCGGCGAGCAGTACTTC. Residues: CSASGQSPLGEQYF.

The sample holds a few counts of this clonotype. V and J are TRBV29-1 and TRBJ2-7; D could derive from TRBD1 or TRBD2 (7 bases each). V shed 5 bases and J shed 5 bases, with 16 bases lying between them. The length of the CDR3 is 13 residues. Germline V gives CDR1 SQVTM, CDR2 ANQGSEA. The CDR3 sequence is CSVQRQGGHEQYF. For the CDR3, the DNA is TGCAGCGTTCAGCGACAGGGAGGGCACGAGCAGTACTTC.

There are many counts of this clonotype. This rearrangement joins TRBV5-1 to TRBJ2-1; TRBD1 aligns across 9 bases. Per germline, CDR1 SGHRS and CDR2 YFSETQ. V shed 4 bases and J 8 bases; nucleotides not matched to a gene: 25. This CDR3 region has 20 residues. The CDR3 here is CASSPLPGTGLATFYHEQFF. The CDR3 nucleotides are TGCGCCAGCAGCCCACTCCCCGGGACAGGGTTGGCTACTTTTTACCATGAGCAGTTCTTC.

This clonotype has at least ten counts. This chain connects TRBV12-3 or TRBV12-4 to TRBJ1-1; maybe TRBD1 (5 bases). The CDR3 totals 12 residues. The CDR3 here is CATSTGVPEAFF. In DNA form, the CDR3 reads TGTGCTACATCAACAGGAGTCCCTGAAGCTTTCTTT.

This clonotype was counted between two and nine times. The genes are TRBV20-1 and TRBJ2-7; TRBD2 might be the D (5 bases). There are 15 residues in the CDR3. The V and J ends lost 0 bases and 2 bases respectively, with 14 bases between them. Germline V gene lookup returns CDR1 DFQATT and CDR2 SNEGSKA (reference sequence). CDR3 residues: CSARDEREAAYEQYF. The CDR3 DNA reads TGCAGTGCTAGAGATGAGCGAGAAGCGGCCTACGAGCAGTACTTC.

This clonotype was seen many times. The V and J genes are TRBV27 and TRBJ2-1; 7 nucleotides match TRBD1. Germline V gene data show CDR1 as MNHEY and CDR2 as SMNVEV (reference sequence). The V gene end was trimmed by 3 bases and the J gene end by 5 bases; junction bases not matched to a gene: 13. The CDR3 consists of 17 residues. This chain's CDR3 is CASSFPEADRWNNEQFF. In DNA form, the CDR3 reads TGTGCCAGCAGTTTTCCCGAGGCGGACAGGTGGAACAATGAGCAGTTCTTC.

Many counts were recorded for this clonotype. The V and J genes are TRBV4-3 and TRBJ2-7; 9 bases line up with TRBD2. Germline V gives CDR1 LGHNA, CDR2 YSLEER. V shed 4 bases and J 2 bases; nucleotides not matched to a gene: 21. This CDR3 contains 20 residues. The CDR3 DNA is TGCGCCAGCAGCCCTAGCTATTTTTCTAGCGGGAAGAGCGAAACCTACGAGCAGTACTTC. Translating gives CASSPSYFSSGKSETYEQYF.

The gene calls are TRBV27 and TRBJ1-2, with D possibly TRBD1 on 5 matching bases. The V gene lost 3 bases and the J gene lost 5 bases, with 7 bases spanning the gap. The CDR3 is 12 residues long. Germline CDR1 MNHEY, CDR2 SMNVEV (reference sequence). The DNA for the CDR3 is TGTGCCAGCAGTTTGGGGGTGTATGGCTACACCTTC. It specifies CASSLGVYGYTF.

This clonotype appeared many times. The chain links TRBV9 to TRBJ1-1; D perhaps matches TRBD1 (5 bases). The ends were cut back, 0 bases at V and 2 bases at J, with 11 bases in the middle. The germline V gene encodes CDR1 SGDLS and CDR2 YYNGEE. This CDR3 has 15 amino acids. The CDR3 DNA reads TGTGCCAGCAGCGTAGACGGGGCCGGTAACACTGAAGCTTTCTTT. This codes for CASSVDGAGNTEAFF. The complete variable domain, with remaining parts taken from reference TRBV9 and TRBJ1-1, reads DSGVTQTPKHLITATGQRVTLRCSPRSGDLSVYWYQQSLDQGLQFLIQYYNGEERAKGNILERFSAQQFPDLHSELNLSSLELGDSALYFCASSVDGAGNTEAFFGQGTRLTVV.

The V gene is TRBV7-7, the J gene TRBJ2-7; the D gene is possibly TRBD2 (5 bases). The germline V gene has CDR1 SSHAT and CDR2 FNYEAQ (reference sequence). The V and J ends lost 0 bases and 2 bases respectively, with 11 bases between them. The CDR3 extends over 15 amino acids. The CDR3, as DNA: TGTGCCAGCAGCTTAGCGGGAGCAACTACCTACGAGCAGTACTTC. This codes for CASSLAGATTYEQYF.